This T cell receptor (beta chain) originates from a study of CD8+CD57+ T cells in acquired aplastic anemia. Note on this clonotype: Its antigen remains unknown.

TCR beta VDJ and CDR3 were profiled, and genomic DNA was the template. TCRdb reprocessed the reads via MiXCR and lists one record per CDR3 protein. The sample has fewer than 250,000 distinct CDR3 sequences, around half seen once. Germline values: CDR1 MNHEY, CDR2 SVGAGI. There are 15 residues in the CDR3. V was cut by 2 bases and J by 0 bases, with 9 bases left in between. Only patients with CD8+CD57+ cell expansion on flow cytometry were chosen for sequencing. Blood sampling was performed on the patients, and none of them had received therapy by then. Study results and limitations: The study identified twenty-nine CD8+ CDR3 sequences shared by patients and controls.

The specimen was sorted CD4+, CD8+, or CD8+CD57+ T cells (not recorded which) from PBMCs. This chain joins TRBV6-5 and TRBJ2-3; D may be TRBD1 (5 bases). The sequence came from a human donor with aplastic anemia. CDR3 nucleotide sequence: TGTGCCAGCAGTTACGCAGGGTCTAGCACAGATACGCAGTATTTT. It yields the protein CASSYAGSSTDTQYF.